Shown below are 27 T cell receptor beta chains from a single sample sequenced in a study of cytomegalovirus exposure and HLA in healthy donors (dated by TCRdb to about 2017). The library was produced with the immunoSEQ multiplex PCR assay. TCRdb stores this immuneACCESS table with in-frame sequences only. Part of the clones is absent; in the studies checked, under half of the shortfall reflects unresolved V genes, and no reason is known for the rest. The sample has roughly 200,000 clones on record, about 81% of them singletons. The ten largest clones take up roughly 1.2% of the sample. The sequenced sample was PBMCs. The receptors here all came from a woman in her 30s in good health and CMV-seronegative.

The chain combines TRBV5-4 with TRBJ2-7; 10 nucleotides agree with TRBD2. The germline V gene has CDR1 SGHNT and CDR2 YYREEE (reference sequence). The ends lost 1 base at V and 2 bases at J; junction bases unmatched: 0. CDR3 size: 14 residues. The CDR3 DNA follows: TGTGCCAGCAGCTTGACTAGCGGGACCTACGAGCAGTACTTC. It specifies CASSLTSGTYEQYF. The full variable domain, with the rest looked up from reference TRBV5-4 and TRBJ2-7, is ETGVTQSPTHLIKTRGQQVTLRCSSQSGHNTVSWYQQALGQGPQFIFQYYREEENGRGNFPPRFSGLQFPNYSSELNVNALELDDSALYLCASSLTSGTYEQYFGPGTRLTVT.

The chain links TRBV27 to TRBJ2-7, with D tentatively TRBD2 (5 bases). CDR3 length: 13 amino acids. Trimming stripped 2 bases from V and 3 bases from J, with 8 bases between. Germline assignment: CDR1 MNHEY and CDR2 SMNVEV (reference sequence). This CDR3 reads CASSLTEVYEQYF. The DNA of the CDR3 is TGTGCCAGCAGTTTAACGGAGGTCTACGAGCAGTACTTC.

The chain employs TRBV27 and TRBJ1-1, with TRBD1 matching over 9 bases. Germline assignment: CDR1 MNHEY and CDR2 SMNVEV (reference sequence). The CDR3 contains 13 residues. The V and J ends lost 7 bases and 5 bases, in that order; junction bases with no gene match: 5. The CDR3 DNA sequence: TGTGCCAGCACCCAGACAGGGGGGACTGAAGCTTTCTTT. Its translation: CASTQTGGTEAFF.

DNA for the CDR3: TGTGCCAGCGGTAGCGGGGGGCCGTTCATGACGCAGTATTTT. It translates to CASGSGGPFMTQYF. The rearrangement links TRBV28 to TRBJ2-3; 10 bases agree with TRBD2. The CDR3 sequence is 14 residues long. Per the germline V gene, CDR1 is MDHEN and CDR2 is SYDVKM. The junction had 11 bases not matched to a gene; V was cut back by 8 bases and J by 9 bases.

The genes are TRBV19 and TRBJ1-3; D is undetermined. This CDR3 comprises 15 residues. V was clipped by 6 bases and J by 0 bases, with 12 bases between them. Germline V gene lookup returns CDR1 LNHDA and CDR2 SQIVND (reference sequence). CDR3 nucleotides: TGTGCCAGTAGGTATCCCGGAGACTCTGGAAACACCATATATTTT. Its protein product is CASRYPGDSGNTIYF.

The chain uses TRBV7-8 and TRBJ2-2; D might be TRBD2 (6 bases). The CDR3 length is 15 residues. V gave up 0 bases and J gave up 8 bases, with 13 bases separating them. Germline values: CDR1 SGHVS, CDR2 FQNEAQ. The CDR3 DNA follows: TGTGCCAGCAGCTTAGCGGGACTTAAAGGAGGGGAGCTGTTTTTT. This sequence encodes CASSLAGLKGGELFF.

The V and J genes are TRBV4-1 and TRBJ2-7; 7 bases are shared with TRBD1. V trimming: 1 base; J trimming: 2 bases; junction bases outside the gene matches: 8. This CDR3 has 16 amino acids. The germline V gene encodes CDR1 MGHRA and CDR2 YSYEKL. CDR3: CASSQGNSGTAYEQYF. CDR3 in DNA: TGCGCCAGCAGCCAAGGAAACTCCGGGACAGCCTACGAGCAGTACTTC.

The chain couples TRBV5-1 to TRBJ2-5, with a possible D match to TRBD2 (6 bases). Germline-derived CDR1 and CDR2 are SGHRS and YFSETQ. V shed 0 bases and J shed 3 bases, with 6 bases lying between them. The CDR3 runs to 13 residues. CDR3 bases: TGCGCCAGCAGCTTGGGGAGGGAAGAGACCCAGTACTTC. This gives the protein CASSLGREETQYF.

The J gene is TRBJ1-6, the V gene TRBV6-5; D is unresolved. Germline loops: CDR1 MNHEY, CDR2 SVGAGI. V lost 3 bases and J 11 bases, leaving 11 bases between the germline ends. The CDR3 contains 13 residues. CDR3: CASSYVEGTPLHF. DNA for the CDR3: TGTGCCAGCAGTTATGTTGAGGGAACACCCCTCCACTTT.

CDR3 residues: CASSTKNYGYTF. The CDR3, as DNA: TGTGCCAGCAGTACAAAAAACTATGGCTACACCTTC. The rearrangement uses TRBV28 and TRBJ1-2; D gene ambiguous. Trimming shortened V by 5 bases and J by 2 bases, and 6 bases separated the two germline ends. The CDR3 spans 12 residues. In germline, CDR1 is MDHEN, CDR2 SYDVKM.

This chain connects TRBV28 to TRBJ2-5; D might be TRBD1 (7 bases). The CDR3 runs 17 residues. Germline CDR1 MDHEN, CDR2 SYDVKM. Trimming cost V 6 bases and J 2 bases, with 22 bases left between them. CDR3 nucleotides: TGTGCCAGCAGAAAATACGCGGTCAGGGGGAGGCAAGAGACCCAGTACTTC. This codes for CASRKYAVRGRQETQYF.

This chain links TRBV5-1 with TRBJ1-2, with TRBD1 identical over 12 bases. CDR1 and CDR2 (germline): SGHRS, YFSETQ. This CDR3 comprises 16 residues. Trimming at V came to 4 bases and at J to 6 bases, leaving 10 bases not matched to a gene. CDR3 bases: TGCGCCAGCAGCCCTCGCTCCGGGACAGGGGGCCATGGCTACACCTTC. This translates into CASSPRSGTGGHGYTF.

This clone came up once. The chain has TRBV5-4 and TRBJ2-1, with a weak D call TRBD1 (5 bases). The ends were cut back, 0 bases at V and 15 bases at J, with 10 bases in the middle. Germline V lookup: CDR1 SGHNT, CDR2 YYREEE (reference sequence). CDR3 length equals 11 residues. This CDR3 is CASSLGRAWFF. The DNA of the CDR3 is TGTGCCAGCAGCTTGGGCAGGGCGTGGTTCTTC.

The gene calls are TRBV27 and TRBJ2-7, with D possibly being TRBD2 (5 bases). V lost 3 bases and J lost 2, with 8 bases in between. Germline loops: CDR1 MNHEY, CDR2 SMNVEV (reference sequence). The CDR3 runs to 13 residues. The CDR3, as DNA: TGTGCCAGCAGTTTCCCCGGGACCTACGAGCAGTACTTC. Translated: CASSFPGTYEQYF.

The chain uses TRBV5-1 and TRBJ2-1; 8 nucleotides match TRBD1. The CDR3 totals 15 residues. V shed 0 bases and J 8 bases; nucleotides not matched to a gene: 7. The V gene's germline CDR1 is SGHRS and CDR2 YFSETQ. The CDR3 sequence: CASSLDHTGGHEQFF. In nucleotides, the CDR3 is TGCGCCAGCAGCTTGGACCATACAGGGGGACATGAGCAGTTCTTC. Variable domain in full (rest from reference TRBV5-1 and TRBJ2-1): KAGVTQTPRYLIKTRGQQVTLSCSPISGHRSVSWYQQTPGQGLQFLFEYFSETQRNKGNFPGRFSGRQFSNSRSEMNVSTLELGDSALYLCASSLDHTGGHEQFFGPGTRLTVL.

The rearrangement links TRBV15 to TRBJ2-5, with 9 bases that match TRBD1. The CDR3 sequence is 14 residues long. The germline CDR1 and CDR2 sequences are LNHNV and YYDKDF (reference sequence). The junction had 3 bases not matched to a gene; V was cut back by 5 bases and J by 2 bases. Here the CDR3 DNA reads TGTGCCACCAGCTCCGGGACAGGGCAAGAGACCCAGTACTTC. This encodes CATSSGTGQETQYF.

V is TRBV18 and J is TRBJ1-4; 9 bases are a match to TRBD1. This CDR3 is 15 amino acids long. Germline CDR1 is KGHSH and CDR2 is LQKENI. The trim removed 4 bases at V and 1 base at J, leaving 1 base unmatched. CDR3 bases: TGTGCCAGCTCACTGGACAGGGGAACTAATGAAAAACTGTTTTTT. Encoded protein: CASSLDRGTNEKLFF. The variable domain in full, completed from reference TRBV18 and TRBJ1-4, reads NAGVMQNPRHLVRRRGQEARLRCSPMKGHSHVYWYRQLPEEGLKFMVYLQKENIIDESGMPKERFSAEFPKEGPSILRIQQVVRGDSAAYFCASSLDRGTNEKLFFGSGTQLSVL.

The rearrangement uses TRBV4-1 and TRBJ2-7; 7 bases align to TRBD1. CDR1 is MGHRA and CDR2 is YSYEKL in the germline V gene. CDR3 length: 13 residues. The V and J ends lost 4 bases and 3 bases, in that order; junction bases with no gene match: 3. Here the CDR3 DNA reads TGCGCCAGCAGCCCTGGGACAGACTACGAGCAGTACTTC. Translating gives CASSPGTDYEQYF.

The V gene is TRBV6-1, the J gene TRBJ1-4; D remains ambiguous. V lost 2 bases to trimming and J lost 6 bases, with 7 bases between them. CDR3 length equals 13 residues. Germline V lookup: CDR1 MNHNS, CDR2 SASEGT. CDR3 coding DNA: TGTGCCAGCAGTGAACACCGGGATGAAAAACTGTTTTTT. Amino acid sequence: CASSEHRDEKLFF.

The rearrangement joins TRBV10-1 to TRBJ2-5; TRBD1 matches at 10 bases. V was pared by 3 bases and J by 5 bases, with 3 bases of the junction left unmatched. This CDR3 region has 14 residues. Germline loops: CDR1 WNHNN, CDR2 SYGVQD (reference sequence). The CDR3 region is CASSDGTGAETQYF. CDR3 DNA: TGCGCCAGCAGTGACGGGACAGGGGCCGAGACCCAGTACTTC.

The rearrangement joins TRBV6-5 to TRBJ1-5; D is undetermined. Germline loops: CDR1 MNHEY, CDR2 SVGAGI. V was shortened by 5 bases and J by 4 bases, with 6 bases between the two germline ends. The length of the CDR3 is 12 residues. The CDR3 sequence is CASSTGNQPQHF. The CDR3 nucleotides read TGTGCCAGCAGTACGGGAAATCAGCCCCAGCATTTT.

This clone was seen only a few times. V is TRBV27 and J is TRBJ2-7; TRBD2 aligns across 8 bases. The CDR3 length is 13 residues. J lost 4 bases, V lost 2 bases, and 1 base had no gene match. The V gene's germline CDR1 is MNHEY and CDR2 SMNVEV (reference sequence). CDR3 loop: CASSLGLAYEQYF. DNA for the CDR3: TGTGCCAGCAGTTTAGGACTAGCTTACGAGCAGTACTTC.

The chain uses TRBV30 and TRBJ1-3; 7 bases fit TRBD1. The CDR3 extends over 15 amino acids. V trimming: 0 bases; J trimming: 4 bases; junction bases outside the gene matches: 6. Germline-derived CDR1 and CDR2 are GTSNPN and SVGIG (reference sequence). The CDR3 DNA follows: TGTGCCTGGAGTGTAAAGGGGGCGCGGGGAAACACCATATATTTT. Protein product: CAWSVKGARGNTIYF.

Comment on this clone: The sample carries other DNA sequences with the same CDR3. V and J are TRBV4-1 and TRBJ2-1, with D tentatively TRBD1 (5 bases). The V end was cut by 1 base, the J end by 4 bases, with 11 bases between. This CDR3 comprises 15 residues. Germline assignment: CDR1 MGHRA and CDR2 YSYEKL. The CDR3 sequence: CASSQGGQGYNEQFF. The CDR3, as DNA: TGCGCCAGCAGCCAAGGGGGTCAGGGATACAATGAGCAGTTCTTC.

CDR3 residues: CASSSRRSGNTIYF. The CDR3 nucleotides read TGTGCCAGCAGCTCTCGGAGGTCTGGAAACACCATATATTTT. V is TRBV11-2 and J is TRBJ1-3, with D uncertain. The germline V gene has CDR1 SGHAT and CDR2 FQNNGV. The ends were cut back, 4 bases at V and 1 base at J, with 8 bases in the middle. The CDR3 contains 14 residues.

The chain recombines TRBV11-2 with TRBJ2-1, with 10 bases matching TRBD2. Germline values: CDR1 SGHAT, CDR2 FQNNGV. Germline trimming cut 1 base from V and 3 bases from J; bases unmatched to any gene: 6. This CDR3 spans 17 amino acids. The CDR3 protein is CASSLGSLAGLYNEQFF. The DNA for the CDR3 is TGTGCCAGCAGCTTAGGTTCACTAGCGGGGCTCTACAATGAGCAGTTCTTC.

This clone has just one count. CDR3 coding DNA: TGCAGCGTTGATACACAGTCGGGAACCGGGGAGCTGTTTTTT. It codes for CSVDTQSGTGELFF. The genes are TRBV29-1 and TRBJ2-2; D might be TRBD2 (5 bases). The V gene's germline CDR1 is SQVTM and CDR2 ANQGSEA. This CDR3 is 14 amino acids long. Between the trimmed V and J ends, which lost 3 bases and 5 bases, there was a span of 13 bases.